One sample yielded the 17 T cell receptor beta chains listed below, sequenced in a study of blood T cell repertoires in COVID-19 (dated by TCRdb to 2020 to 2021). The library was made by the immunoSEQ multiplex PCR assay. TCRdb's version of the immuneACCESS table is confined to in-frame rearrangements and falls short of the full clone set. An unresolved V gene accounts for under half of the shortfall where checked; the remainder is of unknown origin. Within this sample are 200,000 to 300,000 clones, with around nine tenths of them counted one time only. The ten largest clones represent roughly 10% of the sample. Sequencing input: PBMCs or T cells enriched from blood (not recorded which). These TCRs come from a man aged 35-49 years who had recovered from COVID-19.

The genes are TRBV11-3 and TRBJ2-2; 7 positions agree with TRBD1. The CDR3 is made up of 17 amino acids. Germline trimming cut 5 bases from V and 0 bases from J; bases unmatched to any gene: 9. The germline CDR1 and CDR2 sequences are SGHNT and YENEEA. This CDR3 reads CASSNIYGTANTGELFF. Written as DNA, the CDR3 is TGTGCCAGCAGCAACATTTACGGGACAGCGAACACCGGGGAGCTGTTTTTT. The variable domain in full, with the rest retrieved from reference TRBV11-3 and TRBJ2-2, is EAGVVQSPRYKIIEKKQPVAFWCNPISGHNTLYWYLQNLGQGPELLIRYENEEAVDDSQLPKDRFSAERLKGVDSTLKIQPAELGDSAVYLCASSNIYGTANTGELFFGEGSRLTVL.

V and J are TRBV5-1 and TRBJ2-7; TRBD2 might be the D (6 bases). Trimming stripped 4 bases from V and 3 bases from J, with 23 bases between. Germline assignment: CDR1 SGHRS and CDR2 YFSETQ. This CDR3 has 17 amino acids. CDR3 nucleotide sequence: TGCGCCAGCAGCACTGTTGGGACTGCAGAAGTGGGCTACGAGCAGTACTTC. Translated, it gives CASSTVGTAEVGYEQYF.

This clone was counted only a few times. CDR3 protein: CASSPSGEGIAAQHF. The CDR3 DNA reads as TGTGCCAGCTCACCATCCGGGGAAGGCATTGCGGCCCAGCATTTT. The genes are TRBV18 and TRBJ1-5; no firm D call. Trimming pared 2 bases from V and 11 bases from J, leaving 19 bases between. The CDR3 has 15 residues. From germline, CDR1 is KGHSH and CDR2 LQKENI. The whole variable domain, remainder taken from reference TRBV18 and TRBJ1-5, is NAGVMQNPRHLVRRRGQEARLRCSPMKGHSHVYWYRQLPEEGLKFMVYLQKENIIDESGMPKERFSAEFPKEGPSILRIQQVVRGDSAAYFCASSPSGEGIAAQHFGDGTRLSIL.

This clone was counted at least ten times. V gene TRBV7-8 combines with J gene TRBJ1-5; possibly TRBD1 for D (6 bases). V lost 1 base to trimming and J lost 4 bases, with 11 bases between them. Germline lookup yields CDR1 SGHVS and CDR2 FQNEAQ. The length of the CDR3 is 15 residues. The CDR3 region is CASSLEFQGNQPQHF. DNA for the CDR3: TGTGCCAGCAGCTTAGAGTTTCAGGGGAATCAGCCCCAGCATTTT.

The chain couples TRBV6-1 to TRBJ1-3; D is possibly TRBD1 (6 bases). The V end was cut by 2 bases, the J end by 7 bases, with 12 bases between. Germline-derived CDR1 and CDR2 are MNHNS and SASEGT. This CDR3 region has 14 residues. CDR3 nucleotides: TGTGCCAGCAGTGAAAGGGCAGGGGTTAACACCATATATTTT. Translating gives CASSERAGVNTIYF.

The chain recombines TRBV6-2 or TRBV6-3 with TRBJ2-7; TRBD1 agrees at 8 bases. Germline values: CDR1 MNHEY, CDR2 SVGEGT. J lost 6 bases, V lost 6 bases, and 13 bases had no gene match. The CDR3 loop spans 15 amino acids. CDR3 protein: CASSVIRTGKREQYF. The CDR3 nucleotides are TGTGCCAGCAGCGTGATTAGGACAGGGAAGCGCGAGCAGTACTTC.

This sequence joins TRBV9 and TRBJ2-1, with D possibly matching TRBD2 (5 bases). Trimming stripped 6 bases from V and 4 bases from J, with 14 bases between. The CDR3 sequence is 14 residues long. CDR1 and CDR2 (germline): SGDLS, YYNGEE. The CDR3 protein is CASMPGSAYNEQFF. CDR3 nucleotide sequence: TGTGCCAGCATGCCGGGGTCGGCTTACAATGAGCAGTTCTTC. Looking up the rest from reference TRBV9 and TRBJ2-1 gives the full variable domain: DSGVTQTPKHLITATGQRVTLRCSPRSGDLSVYWYQQSLDQGLQFLIQYYNGEERAKGNILERFSAQQFPDLHSELNLSSLELGDSALYFCASMPGSAYNEQFFGPGTRLTVL.

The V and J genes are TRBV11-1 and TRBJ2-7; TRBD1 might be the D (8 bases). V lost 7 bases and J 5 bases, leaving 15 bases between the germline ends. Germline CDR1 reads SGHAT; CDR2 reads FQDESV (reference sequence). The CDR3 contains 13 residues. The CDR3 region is CASTGGTGHEQYF. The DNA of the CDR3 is TGTGCCAGCACCGGGGGGACAGGACACGAGCAGTACTTC.

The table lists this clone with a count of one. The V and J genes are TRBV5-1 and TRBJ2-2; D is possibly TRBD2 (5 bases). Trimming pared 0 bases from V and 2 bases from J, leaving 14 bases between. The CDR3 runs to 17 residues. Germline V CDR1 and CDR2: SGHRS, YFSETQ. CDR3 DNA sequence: TGCGCCAGCAGCTTGGGCGGGCTAGCCAGTAACACCGGGGAGCTGTTTTTT. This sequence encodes CASSLGGLASNTGELFF.

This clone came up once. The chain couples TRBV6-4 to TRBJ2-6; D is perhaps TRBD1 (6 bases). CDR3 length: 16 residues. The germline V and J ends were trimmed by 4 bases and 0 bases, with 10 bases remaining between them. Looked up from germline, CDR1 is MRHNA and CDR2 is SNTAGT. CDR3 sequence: CASSVQGNSGANVLTF. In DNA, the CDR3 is TGTGCCAGCAGTGTACAGGGAAACTCTGGGGCCAACGTCCTGACTTTC.

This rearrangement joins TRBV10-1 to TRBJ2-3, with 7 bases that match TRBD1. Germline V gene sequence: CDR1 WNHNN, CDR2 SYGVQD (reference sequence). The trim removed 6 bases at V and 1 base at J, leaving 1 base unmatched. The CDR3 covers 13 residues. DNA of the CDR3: TGCGCCAGCAGCGGACAGGGCACAGATACGCAGTATTTT. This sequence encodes CASSGQGTDTQYF.

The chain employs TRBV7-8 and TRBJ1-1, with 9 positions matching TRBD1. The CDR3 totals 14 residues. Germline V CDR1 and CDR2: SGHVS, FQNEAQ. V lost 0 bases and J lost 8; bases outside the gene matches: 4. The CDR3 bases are TGTGCCAGCAGCTTAGCGGGGACAGGGCCAGAAGCTTTCTTT. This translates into CASSLAGTGPEAFF.

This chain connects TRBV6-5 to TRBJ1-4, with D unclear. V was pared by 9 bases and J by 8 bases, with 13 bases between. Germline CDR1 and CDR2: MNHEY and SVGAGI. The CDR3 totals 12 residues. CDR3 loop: CASHPGSEKLFF. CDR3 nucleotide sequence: TGTGCCAGTCATCCAGGAAGCGAAAAACTGTTTTTT.

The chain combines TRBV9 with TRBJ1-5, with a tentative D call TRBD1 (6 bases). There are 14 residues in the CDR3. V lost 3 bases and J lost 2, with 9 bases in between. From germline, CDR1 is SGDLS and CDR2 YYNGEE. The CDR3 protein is CASSAQGGNQPQHF. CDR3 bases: TGTGCCAGCAGCGCACAGGGTGGCAATCAGCCCCAGCATTTT.

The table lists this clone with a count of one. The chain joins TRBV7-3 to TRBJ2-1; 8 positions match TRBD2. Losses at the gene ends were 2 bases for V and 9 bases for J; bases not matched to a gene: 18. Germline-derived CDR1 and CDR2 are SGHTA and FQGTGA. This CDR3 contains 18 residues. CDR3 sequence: CASSLFTGGPLDNIEQFF. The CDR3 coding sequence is TGTGCCAGCAGCTTATTCACGGGGGGGCCGCTCGACAATATTGAGCAGTTCTTC.

In nucleotides, the CDR3 is TGCGCCAGCAGCTCGGAAACAGTGGTCGGTGGGGCCAACGTCCTGACTTTC. Amino acid sequence: CASSSETVVGGANVLTF. V is TRBV5-1 and J is TRBJ2-6, with unresolved D. The germline V and J ends were trimmed by 3 bases and 3 bases, with 16 bases remaining between them. There are 17 residues in the CDR3. Germline V CDR1 and CDR2: SGHRS, YFSETQ.

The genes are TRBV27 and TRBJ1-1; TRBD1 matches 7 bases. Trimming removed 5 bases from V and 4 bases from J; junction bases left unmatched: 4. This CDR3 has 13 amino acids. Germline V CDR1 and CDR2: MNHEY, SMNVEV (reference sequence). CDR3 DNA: TGTGCCAGCAGTCCGACAGGGATCACTGAAGCTTTCTTT. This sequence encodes CASSPTGITEAFF.